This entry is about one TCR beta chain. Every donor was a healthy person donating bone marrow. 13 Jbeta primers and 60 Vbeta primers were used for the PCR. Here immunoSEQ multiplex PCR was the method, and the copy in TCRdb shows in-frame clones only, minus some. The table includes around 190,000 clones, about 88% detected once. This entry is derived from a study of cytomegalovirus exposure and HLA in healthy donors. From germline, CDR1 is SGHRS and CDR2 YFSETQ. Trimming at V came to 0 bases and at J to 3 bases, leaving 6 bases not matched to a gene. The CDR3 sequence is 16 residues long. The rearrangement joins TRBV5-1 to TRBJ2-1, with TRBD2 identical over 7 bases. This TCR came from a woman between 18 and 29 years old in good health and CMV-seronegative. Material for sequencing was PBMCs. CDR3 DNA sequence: TGCGCCAGCAGCTTGGAGCCTAGCGGAGTCTACAATGAGCAGTTCTTC. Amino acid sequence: CASSLEPSGVYNEQFF.